These T cell receptor beta chains were read from a single sample in a study of blood T cell repertoires in COVID-19. Method: immunoSEQ multiplex PCR; TCRdb's copy keeps in-frame clones and lacks some. The table records 90,000 to 120,000 clones, around nine tenths of them present only once. Sequenced sample: peripheral blood. The receptor set was obtained from a human donor in a cohort sampled during active COVID-19. Each CDR3 is given with its conserved first and last residue. D genes are given only for firm matches. A clone size is listed for some rows: how often the clone was seen (once, few, many), or a class if it is expanded.

clone_size: -; v_call: TRBV4-2; d_call: -; j_call: TRBJ2-3; cdr3_nt: TGTGCCAGCAGGGGGGCCCCTACAGGGGATACGCAGTATTTT; cdr3_aa: CASRGAPTGDTQYF
clone_size: -; v_call: TRBV14; d_call: TRBD1; j_call: TRBJ1-2; cdr3_nt: TGTGCCAGCAGCCACGACGCGAACGACAGGGGGCTTCGCACCTTC; cdr3_aa: CASSHDANDRGLRTF
clone_size: -; v_call: TRBV2; d_call: -; j_call: TRBJ2-3; cdr3_nt: TGTGCCAGCAGTGAAATTTCGGGAACTTACACAGATACGCAGTATTTT; cdr3_aa: CASSEISGTYTDTQYF
clone_size: -; v_call: TRBV15; d_call: TRBD1; j_call: TRBJ1-1; cdr3_nt: TGTGCCACCAGCATCCGGGACAGGGGACCTGAAGCTTTCTTT; cdr3_aa: CATSIRDRGPEAFF
clone_size: -; v_call: TRBV3-1/TRBV3-2; d_call: -; j_call: TRBJ1-3; cdr3_nt: TGTGCCAGCAGCCAAGATATAATCCCTGGAAACACCATATATTTT; cdr3_aa: CASSQDIIPGNTIYF
clone_size: -; v_call: TRBV11-1; d_call: -; j_call: TRBJ2-5; cdr3_nt: TGTGCCAGCAGCCACCTAAGGGGGATTTCCCAAGAGACCCAGTACTTC; cdr3_aa: CASSHLRGISQETQYF
clone_size: -; v_call: TRBV19; d_call: TRBD1; j_call: TRBJ2-1; cdr3_nt: TGTGCCAGTAGTATAGATGGGACCCGGGACAGGGTCAATGAGCAGTTCTTC; cdr3_aa: CASSIDGTRDRVNEQFF
clone_size: -; v_call: TRBV14; d_call: -; j_call: TRBJ1-1; cdr3_nt: TGTGCCAGCAGCCAATATGGGGAGGGGAGGATGGAAGCTTTCTTT; cdr3_aa: CASSQYGEGRMEAFF
clone_size: -; v_call: TRBV29-1; d_call: -; j_call: TRBJ1-1; cdr3_nt: TGCAGCGTTGACGACAGATTGAACACTGAAGCTTTCTTT; cdr3_aa: CSVDDRLNTEAFF
clone_size: -; v_call: TRBV2; d_call: -; j_call: TRBJ1-5; cdr3_nt: TGTGCCAGCACCCCGACAGATCGCTGGGGGCCCCAGCATTTT; cdr3_aa: CASTPTDRWGPQHF
clone_size: -; v_call: TRBV30; d_call: -; j_call: TRBJ2-7; cdr3_nt: TGTGCCTGGAGTCAACAATCCTACGAGCAGTACTTC; cdr3_aa: CAWSQQSYEQYF
clone_size: -; v_call: TRBV3-1/TRBV3-2; d_call: TRBD2; j_call: TRBJ2-2; cdr3_nt: TGTGCCAGCAGCCCATCACTAGCGGGGCTAAACACCGGGGAGCTGTTTTTT; cdr3_aa: CASSPSLAGLNTGELFF
clone_size: -; v_call: TRBV11-3; d_call: TRBD2; j_call: TRBJ2-1; cdr3_nt: TGTGCCAGCAGCCCCGGACTAGCGGGAATTAGCGAGGAGCAGTTCTTC; cdr3_aa: CASSPGLAGISEEQFF
clone_size: -; v_call: TRBV19; d_call: -; j_call: TRBJ1-2; cdr3_nt: TGTGCCAGTAGTGCGGACCTAGGGGGCTATGGCTACACCTTC; cdr3_aa: CASSADLGGYGYTF
clone_size: -; v_call: TRBV5-1; d_call: TRBD1; j_call: TRBJ1-1; cdr3_nt: TGCGCCAGCAGCTTATTACAGGGGTTGAACACTGAAGCTTTCTTT; cdr3_aa: CASSLLQGLNTEAFF
clone_size: -; v_call: TRBV27; d_call: TRBD2; j_call: TRBJ2-2; cdr3_nt: TGTGCCAGCAGAACACTAGCGGGAGTCACCGGGGAGCTGTTTTTT; cdr3_aa: CASRTLAGVTGELFF
clone_size: -; v_call: TRBV24-1; d_call: TRBD1; j_call: TRBJ1-5; cdr3_nt: TGTGCCACCAGTGGGGGGACAGGGCCTCAGCCCCAGCATTTT; cdr3_aa: CATSGGTGPQPQHF
clone_size: -; v_call: TRBV7-2; d_call: -; j_call: TRBJ1-2; cdr3_nt: TGTGCCAGTACGGGACAACAATCTAACTATGGCTACACCTTC; cdr3_aa: CASTGQQSNYGYTF
clone_size: -; v_call: TRBV27; d_call: TRBD2; j_call: TRBJ2-1; cdr3_nt: TGTGCCAGCAGTTTACGTAGAGCGGGAGCGTACAATGAGCAGTTCTTC; cdr3_aa: CASSLRRAGAYNEQFF
clone_size: -; v_call: TRBV4-2; d_call: -; j_call: TRBJ2-7; cdr3_nt: TGTGCCAGCAGCCAAGAGGGGCAGAGCTCCTACGAGCAGTACTTC; cdr3_aa: CASSQEGQSSYEQYF
clone_size: -; v_call: TRBV7-2; d_call: -; j_call: TRBJ1-4; cdr3_nt: TGTGCCAGCAGCTTACAGACAGCAACTAATGAAAAACTGTTTTTT; cdr3_aa: CASSLQTATNEKLFF
clone_size: -; v_call: TRBV5-1; d_call: -; j_call: TRBJ2-1; cdr3_nt: TGCGCCTTAACCCCTTCTAATGAACCAAACAATGAGCAGTTCTTC; cdr3_aa: CALTPSNEPNNEQFF
clone_size: -; v_call: TRBV6-4; d_call: -; j_call: TRBJ2-1; cdr3_nt: TGTGCCAGCAGTGACTCTTCAGGGGTAGCCAGTGAGCAGTTCTTC; cdr3_aa: CASSDSSGVASEQFF
clone_size: -; v_call: TRBV3-1/TRBV3-2; d_call: TRBD2; j_call: TRBJ2-5; cdr3_nt: TGTGCCAGCACTACTAGCGGGCCCTTCCCGGGGACCCAGTACTTC; cdr3_aa: CASTTSGPFPGTQYF
clone_size: -; v_call: TRBV6-2/TRBV6-3; d_call: -; j_call: TRBJ1-4; cdr3_nt: TGTGCCAGCAGTCAGCAGCAGAGGGCTAATGAAAAACTGTTTTTT; cdr3_aa: CASSQQQRANEKLFF
clone_size: -; v_call: TRBV18; d_call: TRBD1; j_call: TRBJ2-7; cdr3_nt: TGTGCCAGCTCGACCATTCCGGGACAGGGGGCCTACGAGCAGTACTTC; cdr3_aa: CASSTIPGQGAYEQYF
clone_size: -; v_call: TRBV28; d_call: -; j_call: TRBJ2-1; cdr3_nt: TGTGCCAGCACTACCTTAGCGGATCCCTACAATGAGCAGTTCTTC; cdr3_aa: CASTTLADPYNEQFF
clone_size: -; v_call: TRBV10-1; d_call: -; j_call: TRBJ2-2; cdr3_nt: TGCGCCAGCAGTGCCTACAGGGGGGAGCTGTTTTTT; cdr3_aa: CASSAYRGELFF
clone_size: -; v_call: TRBV15; d_call: TRBD1; j_call: TRBJ2-1; cdr3_nt: TGTGCCACCAATTGGCAGGGGGCAGGCAATGAGCAGTTCTTC; cdr3_aa: CATNWQGAGNEQFF
clone_size: once; v_call: TRBV25-1; d_call: -; j_call: TRBJ2-7; cdr3_nt: TGTGCCAGCACAGGGCCGAGCTCCTACGAGCAGTACTTC; cdr3_aa: CASTGPSSYEQYF
clone_size: -; v_call: TRBV7-8; d_call: TRBD1; j_call: TRBJ2-7; cdr3_nt: TGTGCCAGCAGTTTGGGGACAGGATTCTACGAGCAGTACTTC; cdr3_aa: CASSLGTGFYEQYF
clone_size: -; v_call: TRBV4-1; d_call: -; j_call: TRBJ2-3; cdr3_nt: TGCGCCAGCAGCCAGAGGGCGGGGTTGACAGATACGCAGTATTTT; cdr3_aa: CASSQRAGLTDTQYF
clone_size: -; v_call: TRBV10-3; d_call: TRBD1; j_call: TRBJ2-2; cdr3_nt: TGTGCCATCAAGCGGACAGGGGACACCGGGGAGCTGTTTTTT; cdr3_aa: CAIKRTGDTGELFF
clone_size: -; v_call: TRBV28; d_call: TRBD1; j_call: TRBJ1-6; cdr3_nt: TGTGCCAGCAGTAAGGACAGGGGGGCACCTGATACTCTTAATTCACCCCTCCACTTT; cdr3_aa: CASSKDRGAPDTLNSPLHF
clone_size: -; v_call: TRBV4-2; d_call: TRBD2; j_call: TRBJ2-5; cdr3_nt: TGTGCCAGCAGCCAACTACCAGCGGGGGGAGAGACCCAGTACTTC; cdr3_aa: CASSQLPAGGETQYF
clone_size: -; v_call: TRBV7-9; d_call: TRBD2; j_call: TRBJ2-1; cdr3_nt: TGTGCCAGCAGCCTAACTAGCGGGGGGGCGGGTGAGCAGTTCTTC; cdr3_aa: CASSLTSGGAGEQFF